The clone carrying this T cell receptor beta chain came up once. The target antigen is unknown. This specimen comes from a study of T cells in Graves' hyperthyroidism and ophthalmopathy. General observations from the study: Researchers report that a 13 V-J model separated ophthalmopathy from stable hyperthyroidism.

Researchers amplified the TCR beta CDR3 regions from RNA transcripts. TCR CDR3 regions were first amplified by RT-PCR with HTBI primers. Via MiXCR, TCRdb re-called the multiplex PCR reads, giving one row per CDR3 protein. The sample yields 610,000 or so distinct CDR3 sequences, roughly 46% seen once. Germline CDR1 and CDR2: SGHTA and FQGTGA. This CDR3 region has 17 residues. The V and J ends lost 6 bases and 5 bases, in that order; junction bases with no gene match: 14. Sequencing input: peripheral blood or thyroid tissue (not recorded which). The V gene is TRBV7-3, the J gene TRBJ1-4; TRBD1 matches at 8 bases. The receptor was derived from a woman aged 18 to 35 with Graves' hyperthyroidism. CDR3 protein: CASSQGAEDRENEKLFF. For the CDR3, the DNA is TGTGCCAGCAGTCAGGGGGCCGAGGACAGGGAAAATGAAAAACTGTTTTTT.